Below, 27 T cell receptor beta chains from the same sample are listed, as sequenced in a study of T cells after yellow fever vaccination. TCRdb re-called the 5' RACE reads through MiXCR, storing one row per CDR3 protein. The profile shows 500,000 to 650,000 distinct CDR3 sequences, about a sixth of them singletons. This material consisted of PBMCs, taken around 5 days after the first yellow fever vaccination. All receptors derive from a man aged 18 to 30 who received the YFV17D yellow fever vaccine.

This clonotype was detected a few times. The genes are TRBV7-9 and TRBJ1-1; D is possibly TRBD1 (6 bases). V lost 7 bases to trimming and J lost 2 bases, with 17 bases between them. The CDR3 runs to 15 residues. In germline, CDR1 is SEHNR, CDR2 FQNEAQ (reference sequence). CDR3 nucleotide sequence: TGTGCCAGCACTCCGAGGGGGTCTTATAACACTGAAGCTTTCTTT. Encoded protein: CASTPRGSYNTEAFF.

The J gene is TRBJ2-5, the V gene TRBV4-2; D might be TRBD1 (6 bases). The CDR3 length is 16 residues. Germline V gene data show CDR1 as LGHNA and CDR2 as YNFKEQ. Trimming took 5 bases from V and 2 from J, leaving 18 bases between them. The CDR3 is CASSSESTGWQETQYF. The CDR3 nucleotides are TGTGCCAGCAGCTCAGAGTCCACAGGGTGGCAAGAGACCCAGTACTTC.

The rearrangement uses TRBV14 and TRBJ2-2, with D maybe TRBD1 (5 bases). The germline V gene has CDR1 SGHDN and CDR2 FVKESK. Trimming pared 0 bases from V and 5 bases from J, leaving 10 bases between. This CDR3 has 15 residues. The CDR3 is CASSQEQERTGELFF. Here the CDR3 DNA reads TGTGCCAGCAGCCAAGAACAGGAAAGAACCGGGGAGCTGTTTTTT.

The chain employs TRBV6-1 and TRBJ2-5, with D perhaps matching TRBD1 or TRBD2 (6 bases each). There are 14 residues in the CDR3. V was shortened by 6 bases and J by 5 bases, with 16 bases between the two germline ends. Germline V gives CDR1 MNHNS, CDR2 SASEGT. The CDR3 nucleotides are TGTGCCAGCAGACCACCTCAGGGGAGGGAGACCCAGTACTTC. Translation gives CASRPPQGRETQYF.

This clonotype was counted ten times or more. This chain joins TRBV20-1 and TRBJ1-1, with D unresolved. The CDR3 is 13 amino acids. The V end was cut by 1 base, the J end by 11 bases, with 17 bases between. Germline V gene lookup returns CDR1 DFQATT and CDR2 SNEGSKA (reference sequence). The CDR3 nucleotides read TGCAGTGCTAGAGGGTTTATAAGGCTGCCGGCTTTCTTT. Protein sequence: CSARGFIRLPAFF.

This clonotype was seen only a few times. V and J are TRBV7-9 and TRBJ1-4; D is possibly TRBD1 (5 bases). Trimming shortened V by 0 bases and J by 10 bases, and 12 bases separated the two germline ends. The CDR3 runs to 14 residues. The germline gives CDR1 SEHNR, CDR2 FQNEAQ (reference sequence). The CDR3 sequence is CASSLALGEGKLFF. The CDR3 DNA is TGTGCCAGCAGCTTAGCGCTGGGGGAAGGAAAACTGTTTTTT.

This clonotype was found a few times. J is TRBJ1-4 and V is TRBV15; D is uncertain. The CDR3 has 17 amino acids. Germline CDR1 and CDR2: LNHNV and YYDKDF (reference sequence). Trimming took 3 bases from V and 0 from J, leaving 14 bases between them. CDR3 nucleotides: TGTGCCACCAGCAGGGGAAAAGTCCTTGCAACTAATGAAAAACTGTTTTTT. Protein sequence: CATSRGKVLATNEKLFF.

This clonotype was picked up a small number of times. The chain joins TRBV7-8 to TRBJ1-2; TRBD1 is a possible D gene (5 bases). The V end was cut by 5 bases, the J end by 4 bases, with 11 bases between. Germline CDR1 is SGHVS and CDR2 is FQNEAQ. This CDR3 spans 13 amino acids. CDR3 loop: CASSSRDRYGYTF. The CDR3 DNA reads TGTGCCAGCAGCAGCAGGGATCGCTATGGCTACACCTTC. The full variable domain, with the rest looked up from reference TRBV7-8 and TRBJ1-2, is GAGVSQSPRYKVAKRGQDVALRCDPISGHVSLFWYQQALGQGPEFLTYFQNEAQLDKSGLPSDRFFAERPEGSVSTLKIQRTQQEDSAVYLCASSSRDRYGYTFGSGTRLTVV.

This chain uses TRBV30 with TRBJ1-6, with 8 bases identical to TRBD1. The J segment lost 7 bases and the V segment lost 2 bases, leaving 13 bases of the junction unmatched. The CDR3 is 17 residues long. Germline V lookup: CDR1 GTSNPN, CDR2 SVGIG (reference sequence). The CDR3 loop reads CAWSRTGTILGNSPLHF. DNA for the CDR3: TGTGCCTGGAGTAGGACAGGGACCATCTTAGGGAATTCACCCCTCCACTTT.

The table lists this clonotype with a few counts. The chain is built from TRBV4-1 and TRBJ1-5; the D is unclear. The CDR3 consists of 15 residues. V lost 1 base to trimming and J lost 3 bases, with 10 bases between them. Germline loops: CDR1 MGHRA, CDR2 YSYEKL. This CDR3 reads CASSQVPGDNQPQHF. Here the CDR3 DNA reads TGCGCCAGCAGCCAAGTCCCTGGTGACAATCAGCCCCAGCATTTT.

There are a few counts of this clonotype. The chain couples TRBV27 to TRBJ2-2; a weak D match, TRBD1 (6 bases). The CDR3 is 17 residues long. The germline V gene encodes CDR1 MNHEY and CDR2 SMNVEV (reference sequence). Trimming cost V 4 bases and J 3 bases, with 18 bases left between them. This chain's CDR3 is CASSSQGQSLYTGELFF. The CDR3 region has the DNA TGTGCCAGCAGTTCCCAGGGGCAGTCTCTATACACCGGGGAGCTGTTTTTT.

Only a few counts were recorded for this clonotype. V gene TRBV7-2 combines with J gene TRBJ1-1, with D possibly TRBD1 on 5 matching bases. In germline, CDR1 is SGHTA, CDR2 FQGNSA. The ends were cut back, 1 base at V and 4 bases at J, with 10 bases in the middle. There are 14 residues in the CDR3. CDR3: CASSLVGAGTEAFF. The CDR3 nucleotides read TGTGCCAGCAGCTTAGTAGGGGCGGGCACTGAAGCTTTCTTT.

The chain employs TRBV6-1 and TRBJ2-1; tentatively, D is TRBD1 or TRBD2 (5 bases each). The CDR3 has 14 residues. CDR1 is MNHNS and CDR2 is SASEGT in the germline V gene. V lost 1 base, J lost 5 bases, and 9 bases lay in between. The CDR3 loop reads CASSEVTADNEQFF. CDR3 DNA: TGTGCCAGCAGTGAAGTGACAGCGGACAATGAGCAGTTCTTC.

This clonotype was counted only a few times. The CDR3 DNA sequence: TGTGCCAGCAGCCTAGACACCCGACAGGGCTCCGGGGGCTACACCTTC. This sequence encodes CASSLDTRQGSGGYTF. The rearrangement joins TRBV4-2 to TRBJ1-2; 7 nucleotides match TRBD1. The CDR3 runs to 16 residues. Losses at the gene ends were 4 bases for V and 8 bases for J; bases not matched to a gene: 16. Looked up from germline, CDR1 is LGHNA and CDR2 is YNFKEQ.

The chain has TRBV6-1 and TRBJ2-1; 9 bases align to TRBD1. CDR3 length equals 17 residues. J lost 6 bases, V lost 6 bases, and 15 bases had no gene match. The germline gives CDR1 MNHNS, CDR2 SASEGT. The CDR3 is CASSNFRDRVNLNEQFF. CDR3 in DNA: TGTGCCAGCAGCAACTTCCGGGACAGGGTTAACCTCAATGAGCAGTTCTTC.

The CDR3 DNA reads TGTGCCAGCAGCTTGGCCCCGGCTACGCGTACCGGGGAGCTGTTTTTT. This sequence encodes CASSLAPATRTGELFF. The chain uses TRBV5-6 and TRBJ2-2; no definite D call. V shed 0 bases and J shed 5 bases, with 14 bases lying between them. The CDR3 is made up of 16 amino acids. Germline V lookup: CDR1 SGHDT, CDR2 YYEEEE.

V is TRBV27 and J is TRBJ2-1, with TRBD2 matching 9 bases. CDR3 size: 17 residues. Germline values: CDR1 MNHEY, CDR2 SMNVEV (reference sequence). V trimming: 9 bases; J trimming: 5 bases; junction bases outside the gene matches: 17. The CDR3 region is CARRDLYLAGPNNEQFF. The DNA of the CDR3 is TGTGCCAGGCGCGACTTATACCTAGCGGGGCCTAACAATGAGCAGTTCTTC.

V is TRBV10-3 and J is TRBJ2-7, with 9 bases lining up with TRBD2. CDR1 and CDR2 (germline): ENHRY, SYGVKD. V was pared by 4 bases and J by 7 bases, with 8 bases of the junction left unmatched. This CDR3 region has 14 residues. The CDR3 DNA reads as TGTGCCATCAGTGGACAGCTAGCGGGGAATGAGCAGTACTTC. Translated: CAISGQLAGNEQYF.

This clonotype was observed a single time. The chain uses TRBV15 and TRBJ2-1, with 9 bases that match TRBD1. CDR3 length: 16 amino acids. J lost 9 bases, V lost 5 bases, and 14 bases had no gene match. Germline V gene lookup returns CDR1 LNHNV and CDR2 YYDKDF (reference sequence). The CDR3 spells CATSVGGTGYQVEQFF. DNA for the CDR3: TGTGCCACCAGCGTCGGCGGGACAGGGTATCAGGTTGAGCAGTTCTTC.

CDR3: CATSSQGYGYTF. As DNA, the CDR3 is TGTGCCACCAGCAGTCAGGGCTATGGCTACACCTTC. The rearrangement joins TRBV15 to TRBJ1-2, with D possibly TRBD1 on 5 matching bases. The germline V and J ends were trimmed by 3 bases and 4 bases, with 6 bases remaining between them. The CDR3 is 12 amino acids. In germline, CDR1 is LNHNV, CDR2 YYDKDF (reference sequence).

The chain joins TRBV5-6 to TRBJ2-5; TRBD1 agrees at 7 bases. The CDR3 runs 13 residues. From germline, CDR1 is SGHDT and CDR2 YYEEEE. Germline trimming cut 2 bases from V and 6 bases from J; bases unmatched to any gene: 4. CDR3 in DNA: TGTGCCAGCAGCTTAGGGGGCGAGAAGACCCAGTACTTC. Residues: CASSLGGEKTQYF.

V usage is TRBV7-3 and J usage is TRBJ2-5; D is unresolved. V shed 5 bases and J shed 5 bases, with 12 bases lying between them. The CDR3 spans 13 residues. Germline CDR1 SGHTA, CDR2 FQGTGA. The CDR3 loop is CASSPTALETQYF. As DNA, the CDR3 is TGTGCCAGCAGCCCTACGGCCCTGGAGACCCAGTACTTC.

The chain links TRBV6-4 to TRBJ1-6; TRBD1 matches 7 bases. The CDR3 is 15 amino acids. V shed 5 bases, J shed 5 bases, and the junction held 6 bases outside the gene matches. Germline V gene data show CDR1 as MRHNA and CDR2 as SNTAGT. For the CDR3, the DNA is TGTGCCAGCAGTCTACGTGACAGGGATAATTCACCCCTCCACTTT. It translates to CASSLRDRDNSPLHF.

The chain is built from TRBV6-5 and TRBJ1-2; D ambiguous. The V gene's germline CDR1 is MNHEY and CDR2 SVGAGI. Trimming took off 0 bases at V and 2 bases at J, with 13 bases between the two ends. The CDR3 spans 16 residues. CDR3 amino acids: CASSYSIGEGNYGYTF. CDR3 in DNA: TGTGCCAGCAGTTACTCGATAGGCGAAGGGAACTATGGCTACACCTTC.

This clonotype was detected a few times. This chain connects TRBV4-3 to TRBJ1-5; possibly TRBD1 for D (5 bases). V was pared by 1 base and J by 5 bases, with 9 bases between. The CDR3 runs to 14 residues. The germline V gene has CDR1 LGHNA and CDR2 YSLEER. CDR3 residues: CASSQGGRDQPQHF. The CDR3 coding sequence is TGCGCCAGCAGCCAAGGGGGCAGAGATCAGCCCCAGCATTTT.

This clonotype has at least ten counts. The chain employs TRBV20-1 and TRBJ1-1; D gene ambiguous. The germline V and J ends were trimmed by 5 bases and 2 bases, with 12 bases remaining between them. CDR1 is DFQATT and CDR2 is SNEGSKA in the germline V gene (reference sequence). This CDR3 is built from 13 residues. The CDR3 DNA is TGCAGTGCTCTACCATCGTTTAACACTGAAGCTTTCTTT. Translating it yields CSALPSFNTEAFF.

The rearrangement links TRBV29-1 to TRBJ2-6; D uncertain. Germline assignment: CDR1 SQVTM and CDR2 ANQGSEA. The CDR3 has 13 residues. V lost 4 bases and J lost 4, with 8 bases in between. The CDR3 coding sequence is TGCAGCGTTGTGATAGGAGGGGCCAACGTCCTGACTTTC. Protein product: CSVVIGGANVLTF. The complete variable domain, with remaining parts taken from reference TRBV29-1 and TRBJ2-6, reads SAVISQKPSRDICQRGTSLTIQCQVDSQVTMMFWYRQQPGQSLTLIATANQGSEATYESGFVIDKFPISRPNLTFSTLTVSNMSPEDSSIYLCSVVIGGANVLTFGAGSRLTVL.